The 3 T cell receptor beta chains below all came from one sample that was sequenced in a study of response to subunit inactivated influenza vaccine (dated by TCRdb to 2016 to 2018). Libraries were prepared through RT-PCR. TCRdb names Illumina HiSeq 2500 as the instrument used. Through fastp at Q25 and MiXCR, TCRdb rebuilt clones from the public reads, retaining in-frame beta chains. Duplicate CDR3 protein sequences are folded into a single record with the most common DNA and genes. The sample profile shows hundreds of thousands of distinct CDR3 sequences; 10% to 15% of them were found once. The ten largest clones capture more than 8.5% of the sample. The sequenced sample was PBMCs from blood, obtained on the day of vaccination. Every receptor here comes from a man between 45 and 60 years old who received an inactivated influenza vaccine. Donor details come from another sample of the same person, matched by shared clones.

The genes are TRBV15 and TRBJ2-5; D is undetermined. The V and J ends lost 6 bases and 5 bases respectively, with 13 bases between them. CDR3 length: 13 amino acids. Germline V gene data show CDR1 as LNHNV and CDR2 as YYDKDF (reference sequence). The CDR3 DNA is TGTGCCACCAGTGCCTCTCTAGGGGAGACCCAGTACTTC. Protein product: CATSASLGETQYF.

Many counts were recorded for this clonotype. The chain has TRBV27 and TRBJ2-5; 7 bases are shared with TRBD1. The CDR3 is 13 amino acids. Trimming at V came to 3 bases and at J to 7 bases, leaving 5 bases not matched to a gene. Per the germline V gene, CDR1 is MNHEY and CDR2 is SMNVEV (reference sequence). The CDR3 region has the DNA TGTGCCAGCAGTTTTGACAGGGCGGTGACCCAGTACTTC. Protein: CASSFDRAVTQYF.

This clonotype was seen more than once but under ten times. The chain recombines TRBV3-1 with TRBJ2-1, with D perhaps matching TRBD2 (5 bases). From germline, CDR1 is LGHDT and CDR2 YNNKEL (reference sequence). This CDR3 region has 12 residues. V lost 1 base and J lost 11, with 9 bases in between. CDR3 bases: TGTGCCAGCAGCCAAGCTGGAGGCCAGCAGTTCTTC. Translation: CASSQAGGQQFF.